This TCR beta chain comes out of a study of T cell responses to AZD1222 COVID-19 vaccine. Study observations and caveats: A reported finding is that nearly half of spike-specific TCRs target unmutated variant regions.

To note about this clone: Its antigen is still unknown.

The CDR3 extends over 13 amino acids. Germline V gene lookup returns CDR1 SGHDN and CDR2 FVKESK. V lost 4 bases, J lost 10 bases, and 16 bases lay in between. The protocol was immunoSEQ multiplex PCR, while the TCRdb copy is restricted to in-frame clones and leaves out a portion. Of about 140,000 clones in the sample, almost 95% are singletons; the top ten hold roughly 9.9%. The material sequenced was peripheral blood, taken 28 days after the second AZD1222 dose. The chain is built from TRBV14 and TRBJ1-2; the D gene is possibly TRBD1 (6 bases). The sequence was obtained from an adult who received the AZD1222 COVID-19 vaccine. The CDR3 DNA is TGTGCCAGCAGCCTCCTAGTCAGGGGAGACTACACCTTC. Amino acid sequence: CASSLLVRGDYTF.